These 30 T cell receptor beta chains originate from one sample sequenced in a study of blood T cells in healthy people across ages. Next came a second PCR, run for roughly 6 to 11 cycles, which used a sample-barcoded 5' primer along with a J-beta primer mix. TCRdb re-called the 5' RACE reads with MiXCR, one entry per CDR3 protein. The sample has 550,000 to 800,000 distinct CDR3 sequences; over 20% are singletons. The sequencing sample was made of blood. These receptors were obtained from a man aged 65 to 79 in good health.

This clonotype showed up just a few times. The junction departs from germline at one end; a sequencing error may be responsible. The chain recombines TRBV3-1 with TRBJ1-2; D gene uncertain. Germline values: CDR1 LGHDT, CDR2 YNNKEL (reference sequence). This CDR3 is 13 amino acids long. The CDR3 sequence: CTSSQGFAYGYTF. The CDR3 DNA follows: TGTACCAGCAGCCAAGGATTTGCTTATGGCTACACCTTC.

The V gene is TRBV29-1, the J gene TRBJ1-1; 12 bases line up with TRBD1. Per germline, CDR1 SQVTM and CDR2 ANQGSEA. Germline trimming cut 3 bases from V and 10 bases from J; bases unmatched to any gene: 12. CDR3 size: 15 residues. The CDR3 here is CSVERSPGQGAGAFF. CDR3 bases: TGCAGCGTTGAGCGATCCCCGGGACAGGGGGCGGGAGCTTTCTTT.

This clonotype was seen only once. The V call is TRBV12-3 or TRBV12-4, the J call TRBJ2-1; 10 bases line up with TRBD2. This CDR3 region has 19 residues. The V gene end was trimmed by 0 bases and the J gene end by 2 bases; junction bases not matched to a gene: 10. Written as DNA, the CDR3 is TGTGCCAGCAGTTTAGCGTGGGCTAGCGGGAGAACCCCCTACAATGAGCAGTTCTTC. Protein: CASSLAWASGRTPYNEQFF.

There are many counts of this clonotype. V is TRBV15 and J is TRBJ2-1, with 8 bases lining up with TRBD1. The CDR3 extends over 17 amino acids. V was pared by 8 bases and J by 0 bases, with 12 bases of the junction left unmatched. Germline-derived CDR1 and CDR2 are LNHNV and YYDKDF (reference sequence). The CDR3 here is CATEGQGITPSYNEQFF. The CDR3 nucleotides read TGTGCCACCGAAGGACAGGGAATAACCCCCTCCTACAATGAGCAGTTCTTC. Drawing the rest from reference TRBV15 and TRBJ2-1, the complete variable domain is DAMVIQNPRYQVTQFGKPVTLSCSQTLNHNVMYWYQQKSSQAPKLLFHYYDKDFNNEADTPDNFQSRRPNTSFCFLDIRSPGLGDTAMYLCATEGQGITPSYNEQFFGPGTRLTVL.

This chain joins TRBV6-2 or TRBV6-3 and TRBJ2-5; 10 nucleotides align to TRBD2. The closer fit of TRBJ2-7 to the DNA end suggests the J call may be wrong. Germline CDR1 MNHEY, CDR2 SVGEGT. This CDR3 has 14 amino acids. CDR3 sequence reads: CASSYPGLAYEQYF. CDR3 coding DNA: TGTGCCAGCAGTTACCCGGGACTAGCGTACGAGCAGTACTTC.

The chain links TRBV14 to TRBJ2-1; D is possibly TRBD2 (5 bases). Germline-derived CDR1 and CDR2 are SGHDN and FVKESK. Trimming removed 4 bases from V and 12 bases from J, with 13 bases in between. This CDR3 is built from 12 residues. In DNA, the CDR3 is TGTGCCAGCAGCCTAACCGGGATTGGGCAGTTCTTC. Translated: CASSLTGIGQFF. Together with reference TRBV14 and TRBJ2-1, the CDR3 gives the full variable domain: EAGVTQFPSHSVIEKGQTVTLRCDPISGHDNLYWYRRVMGKEIKFLLHFVKESKQDESGMPNNRFLAERTGGTYSTLKVQPAELEDSGVYFCASSLTGIGQFFGPGTRLTVL.

The chain couples TRBV20-1 to TRBJ1-5; 9 positions agree with TRBD1. Trimming at V came to 0 bases and at J to 5 bases, leaving 2 bases not matched to a gene. CDR1 and CDR2 (germline): DFQATT, SNEGSKA (reference sequence). The CDR3 covers 14 residues. The CDR3 nucleotides are TGCAGTGCTAGAGAACAGGGGGCTTATCAGCCCCAGCATTTT. Its translation: CSAREQGAYQPQHF.

A note on this clonotype: One end of the junction varies from germline; a read error may be responsible. CDR3 nucleotide sequence: TGCAGCGCTAGAGATGGGGGACAGGCTATTGAAAAACTGTTTTTT. Translating it yields CSARDGGQAIEKLFF. V usage is TRBV20-1 and J usage is TRBJ1-4, with TRBD1 matching 8 bases. In germline, CDR1 is DFQATT, CDR2 SNEGSKA (reference sequence). This CDR3 is built from 15 residues.

CDR3: CSARTEGLKGPQHF. The DNA of the CDR3 is TGCAGTGCTAGAACAGAGGGGCTCAAGGGGCCCCAGCATTTT. The chain has TRBV20-1 and TRBJ1-5; D may be TRBD1 (5 bases). CDR1 is DFQATT and CDR2 is SNEGSKA in the germline V gene (reference sequence). V lost 2 bases and J 9 bases, leaving 17 bases between the germline ends. The CDR3 sequence is 14 residues long.

In this sample, this clonotype turned up a few times. V is TRBV20-1 and J is TRBJ2-1; D unresolved. The CDR3 is 16 residues long. V was trimmed by 3 bases and J by 0 bases, leaving 15 bases between them. Germline assignment: CDR1 DFQATT and CDR2 SNEGSKA (reference sequence). CDR3 sequence: CSARQSSSSSYNEQFF. The CDR3 nucleotides are TGCAGTGCTAGGCAATCCTCCTCGAGCTCCTACAATGAGCAGTTCTTC.

This clonotype was detected a few times. The chain employs TRBV5-1 and TRBJ2-3, with D possibly being TRBD1 (6 bases). V lost 4 bases and J lost 0, with 18 bases in between. The germline gives CDR1 SGHRS, CDR2 YFSETQ. This CDR3 is built from 17 residues. The CDR3, as DNA: TGCGCCAGCAGCCTGGATCCTCCGGGACAAAGCACAGATACGCAGTATTTT. This gives the protein CASSLDPPGQSTDTQYF.

The chain carries TRBV29-1 and TRBJ1-1; a possible D gene is TRBD1 (5 bases). CDR3 length: 13 residues. Germline CDR1 is SQVTM and CDR2 is ANQGSEA. Trimming shortened V by 7 bases and J by 1 base, and 13 bases separated the two germline ends. The CDR3, as DNA: TGCAGCGGGAGGACAAAAGAGAACACTGAAGCTTTCTTT. As protein: CSGRTKENTEAFF.

This chain joins TRBV5-5 and TRBJ1-1; weak D call: TRBD1 (6 bases). The V gene's germline CDR1 is SGHKS and CDR2 YYEKEE (reference sequence). Trimming removed 4 bases at V and 5 bases at J, with 18 bases between. The CDR3 extends over 15 amino acids. CDR3 DNA sequence: TGTGCCAGCAGCGGGAAACAGGGTCTTCAGACTGAAGCTTTCTTT. Translation: CASSGKQGLQTEAFF.

There are many counts of this clonotype. CDR3 region: CATSAPGLAGGPGKNIQYF. The CDR3 nucleotides read TGTGCCACCAGCGCTCCGGGACTAGCGGGAGGGCCGGGCAAAAACATTCAGTACTTC. The J gene is TRBJ2-4, the V gene TRBV15; TRBD2 matches at 16 bases. The V gene end was trimmed by 5 bases and the J gene end by 3 bases; junction bases not matched to a gene: 10. CDR3 size: 19 residues. Per the germline V gene, CDR1 is LNHNV and CDR2 is YYDKDF (reference sequence).

This chain uses TRBV12-3 or TRBV12-4 with TRBJ1-4; a weak D match, TRBD1 (5 bases). The CDR3 spans 14 residues. V was pared by 4 bases and J by 7 bases, with 13 bases between. Written as DNA, the CDR3 is TGTGCCAGCAGTTCTACAGGATTTCCTGAAAAACTGTTTTTT. Translation: CASSSTGFPEKLFF.

CDR3: CASSAPGSHTGELFF. The DNA of the CDR3 is TGTGCCAGCAGTGCTCCGGGATCTCACACCGGGGAGCTGTTTTTT. The genes are TRBV6-1 and TRBJ2-2; tentatively, D is TRBD2 (5 bases). Germline V gives CDR1 MNHNS, CDR2 SASEGT. The CDR3 contains 15 residues. V was trimmed by 4 bases and J by 3 bases, leaving 12 bases between them.

CDR3: CASSLLGQGSNYGYTF. The CDR3 DNA is TGCGCCAGCAGCTTGCTAGGACAGGGATCGAACTATGGCTACACCTTC. V and J are TRBV5-1 and TRBJ1-2; 8 bases agree with TRBD1. Germline V gives CDR1 SGHRS, CDR2 YFSETQ. Trimming cost V 1 base and J 2 bases; bases outside gene matches: 7. The length of the CDR3 is 16 residues. The whole variable domain, remainder taken from reference TRBV5-1 and TRBJ1-2, is KAGVTQTPRYLIKTRGQQVTLSCSPISGHRSVSWYQQTPGQGLQFLFEYFSETQRNKGNFPGRFSGRQFSNSRSEMNVSTLELGDSALYLCASSLLGQGSNYGYTFGSGTRLTVV.

This clonotype has just a few counts. The V and J genes are TRBV7-9 and TRBJ2-7, with a tentative D call TRBD2 (5 bases). V gave up 1 base and J gave up 6 bases, with 16 bases separating them. Germline V gives CDR1 SEHNR, CDR2 FQNEAQ (reference sequence). The CDR3 length is 15 residues. The CDR3 sequence: CASSLGMTGKSEQYF. The DNA for the CDR3 is TGTGCCAGCAGCTTAGGAATGACGGGGAAGAGCGAGCAGTACTTC.

V gene TRBV6-5 combines with J gene TRBJ2-7; D remains ambiguous. Germline V gene sequence: CDR1 MNHEY, CDR2 SVGAGI. The CDR3 runs 12 residues. Trimming stripped 5 bases from V and 7 bases from J, with 12 bases between. The CDR3 DNA reads as TGTGCCAGCAGTCCTACCGGGCAGGAGCAGTACTTC. It codes for CASSPTGQEQYF.

The rearrangement uses TRBV7-8 and TRBJ1-1; TRBD1 matches at 9 bases. Germline V gene data show CDR1 as SGHVS and CDR2 as FQNEAQ. The CDR3 length is 13 residues. V trimming: 1 base; J trimming: 11 bases; junction bases outside the gene matches: 5. CDR3 bases: TGTGCCAGCAGCTTAGTCGGGACAGGGAATGCTTTCTTT. Translation: CASSLVGTGNAFF.

The rearrangement links TRBV28 to TRBJ2-3; no clear D gene. There are 14 residues in the CDR3. CDR1 is MDHEN, CDR2 SYDVKM, per germline. Between the trimmed V and J ends, which lost 6 bases and 1 base, there was a span of 11 bases. This CDR3 reads CASRAPPRTDTQYF. The CDR3, as DNA: TGTGCCAGCAGGGCCCCCCCCCGCACAGATACGCAGTATTTT.

The genes are TRBV20-1 and TRBJ2-2, with 11 bases identical to TRBD2. The V and J ends lost 3 bases and 5 bases, in that order; junction bases with no gene match: 11. The germline V gene has CDR1 DFQATT and CDR2 SNEGSKA (reference sequence). The CDR3 is made up of 17 amino acids. The CDR3 DNA follows: TGCAGTGCTAGTCCGTTCACTAGCGGGAGCTATACCGGGGAGCTGTTTTTT. This translates into CSASPFTSGSYTGELFF.

J is TRBJ1-2 and V is TRBV10-3, with a weak D call TRBD1 (6 bases). There are 15 residues in the CDR3. Deletions cut 0 bases from V and 8 bases from J, with 16 bases between. Germline CDR1 reads ENHRY; CDR2 reads SYGVKD. The DNA for the CDR3 is TGTGCCATCAGTGAGTCGGCCCTTCGGGGGCTGGGCTACACCTTC. Translated, it gives CAISESALRGLGYTF.

The V and J genes are TRBV19 and TRBJ1-5; 9 bases are a match to TRBD1. Germline V gene data show CDR1 as LNHDA and CDR2 as SQIVND (reference sequence). Trimming cost V 5 bases and J 2 bases; bases outside gene matches: 7. CDR3 length: 16 residues. The CDR3 loop reads CASSRGQGSGNQPQHF. In nucleotides, the CDR3 is TGTGCCAGTAGTCGGGGACAGGGAAGTGGCAATCAGCCCCAGCATTTT. The variable domain in full, completed from reference TRBV19 and TRBJ1-5, reads DGGITQSPKYLFRKEGQNVTLSCEQNLNHDAMYWYRQDPGQGLRLIYYSQIVNDFQKGDIAEGYSVSREKKESFPLTVTSAQKNPTAFYLCASSRGQGSGNQPQHFGDGTRLSIL.

This clonotype has a handful of counts. In DNA form, the CDR3 reads TGCAGTGCTTTCGAGCGGGGAAGAGATACGCAGTATTTT. Protein sequence: CSAFERGRDTQYF. This chain links TRBV20-1 with TRBJ2-3, with TRBD2 identical over 7 bases. Germline CDR1 and CDR2: DFQATT and SNEGSKA (reference sequence). Trimming took 5 bases from V and 5 from J; bases not matched to a gene: 7. The CDR3 is 13 residues long.

Only a few counts were recorded for this clonotype. This chain joins TRBV6-5 and TRBJ2-1, with TRBD2 matching 8 bases. With 6 bases clipped from V and 3 bases from J, the junction kept 4 bases outside the gene matches. The CDR3 length is 14 residues. Germline loops: CDR1 MNHEY, CDR2 SVGAGI. DNA for the CDR3: TGTGCCAGCAGGGGCGGGAGGATCTACAATGAGCAGTTCTTC. This translates into CASRGGRIYNEQFF.

This clonotype turned up a few times. The rearrangement uses TRBV20-1 and TRBJ2-7, with 7 bases lining up with TRBD2. The better agreement between TRBJ2-5 and the DNA end casts doubt on the J call. Germline assignment: CDR1 DFQATT and CDR2 SNEGSKA (reference sequence). This CDR3 comprises 15 residues. The CDR3 bases are TGCAGTGCTAGAAGGCGGGGGTCCGCTAAAGAGACCCAGTACTTC. This codes for CSARRRGSAKETQYF.

This clonotype was counted between two and nine times. The chain uses TRBV11-2 and TRBJ2-1, with no clear D. Germline CDR1 is SGHAT and CDR2 is FQNNGV. Between the trimmed V and J ends, which lost 5 bases and 8 bases, there was a span of 19 bases. This CDR3 comprises 15 residues. The CDR3 spells CASSANSIGIDEQFF. CDR3 DNA: TGTGCCAGCAGCGCTAATAGTATAGGGATTGATGAGCAGTTCTTC.

This clonotype has a handful of counts. The genes are TRBV15 and TRBJ1-4; no clear D. The germline V and J ends were trimmed by 1 base and 10 bases, with 13 bases remaining between them. Germline V gene data show CDR1 as LNHNV and CDR2 as YYDKDF (reference sequence). This CDR3 is built from 14 residues. The CDR3, as DNA: TGTGCCACCAGCAGAGGACGGGGTGGTGGAAAACTGTTTTTT. Translation: CATSRGRGGGKLFF.

This rearrangement joins TRBV6-2 or TRBV6-3 to TRBJ2-5; 10 bases line up with TRBD2. CDR1 and CDR2 from the germline V gene are MNHEY and SVGEGT. The CDR3 is 15 amino acids. V was pared by 0 bases and J by 4 bases, with 2 bases of the junction left unmatched. CDR3 nucleotides: TGTGCCAGCAGTTACTCCACTAGCGGGACAGAGACCCAGTACTTC. The encoded protein is CASSYSTSGTETQYF.